This TCR beta chain was obtained from a study of CD8+ T cells in alopecia areata (dated 2018 in TCRdb). The study in broad terms: The treated patients, all with moderate-to-severe alopecia areata, were enrolled in an open-label pilot trial of oral tofacitinib given at 5 to 10 mg twice daily. Patients received tofacitinib for 6 to 18 months and were then followed off drug for 6 months to check for delayed response and recurrence. In treated patients, disease severity was measured using the SALT score, which gives the percentage of scalp surface area affected. High-throughput TCRbeta sequencing was used to examine T cell clonal expansion in alopecia areata in both the C3H/HeJ mouse model and human patients. In humans, TCRbeta sequencing was performed on scalp tissue and on sorted CD4+ and CD8+ peripheral blood T cells from healthy controls and from patients with patchy or totalis/universalis alopecia areata. Biopsies were taken from tofacitinib-treated patients at baseline and again at 4 and 24 weeks into treatment, and several of those patients also had a later scalp biopsy. Scalp clonality was compared among normal scalp (n=4), patchy alopecia areata scalp (n=8), and alopecia totalis/universalis scalp (n=8). RNA came from the PAXgene miRNA kit for fixed scalp, the miRNeasy kit for PBMCs, and the RNeasy kit for mouse skin. TCRbeta CDR3 regions were amplified by immunoSEQ multiplex PCR with 35 Vbeta forward and 13 Jbeta reverse primers. The research as a whole found: Lesional scalp, especially in alopecia totalis/universalis, showed higher clonality and more expanded CD8+ clones than normal scalp, suggesting antigenic drive. With tofacitinib, both scalp clonality and the number of expanded CD8+ clones among the top 100 scalp clones went down significantly. Unlike mouse skin, where gammadelta T cells dominate, normal human skin contains resident alphabeta T cells that get sequenced too, which complicates analysis of the scalp TCR repertoire. Compared with mice, TCR sequences shared between patients were less clear, possibly partly because of HLA diversity across the patient population. Many expanded lesional clones were found to persist in scalp and blood during tofacitinib treatment, and relapse after treatment cessation may be partly explained by this persistence. Because the treated cohort was small and included a single nonresponder, larger studies are needed to assess links between baseline CD8+ expansion and response.

The CDR3 runs 14 amino acids, cysteine and phenylalanine included. Left in the record is the CDR3 DNA by itself, 42 bases read in frame from the first base. The junction shows trimming of 5 bases on V and 1 base on J, plus 9 bases between the germline ends. As encoded in the germline V gene (reference sequence), CDR1 is LNHDA while CDR2 is SQIVND. Receptor amplification or capture employed the immunoSEQ multiplex PCR assay. RNA was extracted from all samples and reverse transcribed into cDNA, which served as template for TCR sequencing. First-strand cDNA was synthesized using SuperScript III with a 2:1 mix of oligo-dT and random hexamers. A synthetic immune receptor repertoire was used to assess amplification bias, and residual bias was removed computationally. The authors processed their data as follows. Raw reads were preprocessed for error removal, and CDR3 was defined according to IMGT conventions as running from the conserved cysteine to phenylalanine. To get clonality, Shannon entropy was normalized by log2 of the number of productive unique TCRs and the result was subtracted from 1. Whether each scalp clone was CD4 or CD8 was inferred by checking scalp TCRbeta sequences against the CD4 and CD8 repertoires from sorted blood. TCRdb took over this immuneACCESS table, retaining in-frame rearrangements with V and J assigned. Such tables are incomplete; in checked studies, under half of the missing clones stem from an unresolved V gene, and the remainder is unexplained. Clone size and the V and J calls come from that table; the DNA yielded D and trimming. The sample profile shows about 200,000 clones; more than 30% of them were found once. The ten largest clones add up to 0.48% of the sample.

The meaning of the sample's treatment or condition label: oral pan-JAK inhibitor, 5-10 mg twice daily. From alopecia areata patients, peripheral blood was collected along with lesional scalp punch biopsies. After PBMCs were isolated by density centrifugation and stained for CD3, CD4 and CD8, a FACSAria was used to sort CD4+ and CD8+ T cells. As concerns this clone: The antigen it binds to is not known. The sample holds no much larger clone one base away, and base qualities are not on file.

The sample consisted of CD4+ T cells sorted from blood, taken at roughly week 30, from a patient treated with tofacitinib. The sequence was collected from a human donor with alopecia areata. Recombination joined TRBV19 with TRBJ1-3; a tentative D call is TRBD1 (6 bases match). DNA sequence: TGTGCCAGTAGTGGACAGATTTCTGGAAACACCATATATTTT. This encodes CASSGQISGNTIYF.